This is a list of T cell receptor beta chains from one sample in a study of cytomegalovirus exposure and HLA in healthy donors. TCRdb's table, derived via immunoSEQ multiplex PCR, lists solely in-frame clones and lacks some. The data contain roughly 200,000 clones, approximately 83% of them singletons. The sample was PBMCs. All receptors derive from a boy aged 2 to 10 in good health and CMV-seronegative. Each CDR3 is given with its conserved first and last residue. A D gene is named only where the DNA matches it firmly. Size values are once, few and many counts, or a class for expanded clones, and some rows have none.

>.|.|TRBV12-5|TRBJ1-1
TGTGCTAGTGGACCAGGGGCGGGTGAAGCTTTCTTT
CASGPGAGEAFF
>TRBD1|.|TRBV11-2|TRBJ2-7
TGTGCCAGCAGCTTAGAGCGGACAGGGTGGGCCTACGAGCAGTACTTC
CASSLERTGWAYEQYF
>TRBD1|.|TRBV13|TRBJ2-7
TGTGCCAGCAGCTTGGGGACAGGGGGCGACGAGCAGTACTTC
CASSLGTGGDEQYF
>TRBD1|.|TRBV30|TRBJ1-2
TGTGCCTGGAGTGTACGGACAGGAAGGGTGGAAACTGGCTACACCTTC
CAWSVRTGRVETGYTF
>.|.|TRBV25-1|TRBJ2-3
TGTGCCAGCGGAGGGACTCCCTCCCCAGATACGCAGTATTTT
CASGGTPSPDTQYF
>TRBD2|.|TRBV4-1|TRBJ2-7
TGCGCCAGCAGCCAAGAAAAGGGGACTAGCGGGAGGTCCAACGAGCAGTACTTC
CASSQEKGTSGRSNEQYF
>.|.|TRBV19|TRBJ1-2
TGTGCCAGTAGTAATGGGCCAGGGCCTGGCTACACCTTC
CASSNGPGPGYTF
>.|.|TRBV7-2|TRBJ2-1
TGTGCCAGCAGCTTGGGTACAGGGAGCTCCTACAATGAGCAGTTCTTC
CASSLGTGSSYNEQFF
>.|.|TRBV2|TRBJ1-1
TGTGCCAGCGGCAGGGTAAGAGCTTTCTTT
CASGRVRAFF
>TRBD2|.|TRBV9|TRBJ2-2
TGTGCCAGCAGCTCTCCCAGACTAGCGGGGCACACCGGGGAGCTGTTTTTT
CASSSPRLAGHTGELFF
>.|once|TRBV27|TRBJ2-7
TGTGCCAGCAGTTCAAGCGAAGCGGGCCTCTACGAGCAGTACTTC
CASSSSEAGLYEQYF
>TRBD2|.|TRBV7-9|TRBJ2-3
TGTGCCAGCAGCTTAGCGCAGGGAATGCGGGGGGGAGATACGCAGTATTTT
CASSLAQGMRGGDTQYF
>.|.|TRBV4-1|TRBJ2-5
TGCGCCAGCAGCCAAGAGGTAGGGGTAGAGACCCAGTACTTC
CASSQEVGVETQYF
>TRBD2|.|TRBV5-4|TRBJ2-7
TGTGCCAGCAGCTCTAGCGGGGGGGCCGGCGAGCAGTACTTC
CASSSSGGAGEQYF
>.|few|TRBV5-6|TRBJ2-7
TGTGCCAGCAGCTCCCTCCTTTACGGGGGGCCCCACTACGAGCAGTACTTC
CASSSLLYGGPHYEQYF
>TRBD2|.|TRBV5-4|TRBJ2-3
TGTGCCAGCAGTTTCCAACTAGCGGGAATCACAGATACGCAGTATTTT
CASSFQLAGITDTQYF